The clone carrying this TCR delta chain was detected a few times. A junction end diverges from the germline sequence, so it may reflect a read error. Other DNA sequences within the sample encode an identical CDR3. The CDR3 spans 18 residues. CDR1 GEAIGNYY and CDR2 EKD come from the germline V gene. TCRdb fed the reads to CATT. Among 5,000 or so delta-chain clones listed, less than 6.5% were seen once. This specimen comes from a study of gamma-delta chains in newborns, infants, children. The rearrangement joins TRDV2 to TRDJ3, with D maybe TRDD3 (6 bases). Material for sequencing was blood. This clonotype was sampled from a child who was a newborn, infant or young child, either healthy, febrile or measles-vaccinated (not recorded which). In DNA form, the CDR3 reads TGTGCCTGTGACGGGAGGGGGACCTCGGCCCGGGACACCCGACAAATGTTTTTC. Protein sequence: CACDGRGTSARDTRQMFF.